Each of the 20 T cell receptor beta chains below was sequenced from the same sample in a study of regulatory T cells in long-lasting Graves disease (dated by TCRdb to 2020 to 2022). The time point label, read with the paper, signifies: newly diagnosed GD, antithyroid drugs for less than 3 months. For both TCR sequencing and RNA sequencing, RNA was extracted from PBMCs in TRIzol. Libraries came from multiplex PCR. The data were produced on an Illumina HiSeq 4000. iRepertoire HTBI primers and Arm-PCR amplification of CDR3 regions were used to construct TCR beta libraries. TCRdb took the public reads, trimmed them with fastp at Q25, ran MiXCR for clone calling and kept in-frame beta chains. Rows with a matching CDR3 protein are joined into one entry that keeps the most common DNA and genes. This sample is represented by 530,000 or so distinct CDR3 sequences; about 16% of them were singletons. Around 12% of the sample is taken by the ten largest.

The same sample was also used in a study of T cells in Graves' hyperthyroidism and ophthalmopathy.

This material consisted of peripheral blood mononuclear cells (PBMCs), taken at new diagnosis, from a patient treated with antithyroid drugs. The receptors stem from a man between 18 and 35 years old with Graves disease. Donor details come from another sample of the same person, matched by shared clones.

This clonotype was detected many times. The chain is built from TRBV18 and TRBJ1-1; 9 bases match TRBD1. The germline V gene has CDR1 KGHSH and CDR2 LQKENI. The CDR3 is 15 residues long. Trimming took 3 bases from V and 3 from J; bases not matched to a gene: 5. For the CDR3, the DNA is TGTGCCAGCTCACCTCCCGGGACAGGGCACACTGAAGCTTTCTTT. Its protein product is CASSPPGTGHTEAFF.

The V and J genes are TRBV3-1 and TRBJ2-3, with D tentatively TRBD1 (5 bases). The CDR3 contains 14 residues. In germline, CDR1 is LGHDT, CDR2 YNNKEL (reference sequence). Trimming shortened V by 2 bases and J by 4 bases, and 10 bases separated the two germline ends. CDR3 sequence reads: CASSQPSGPDTQYF. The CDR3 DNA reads TGTGCCAGCAGCCAACCCTCAGGGCCAGATACGCAGTATTTT.

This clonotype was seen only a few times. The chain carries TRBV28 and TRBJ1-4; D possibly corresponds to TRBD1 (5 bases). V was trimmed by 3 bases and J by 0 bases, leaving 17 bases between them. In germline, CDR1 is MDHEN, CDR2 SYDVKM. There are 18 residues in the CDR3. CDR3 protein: CASSLGLPNRATNEKLFF. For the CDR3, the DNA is TGTGCCAGCAGTTTGGGACTTCCAAATCGGGCAACTAATGAAAAACTGTTTTTT.

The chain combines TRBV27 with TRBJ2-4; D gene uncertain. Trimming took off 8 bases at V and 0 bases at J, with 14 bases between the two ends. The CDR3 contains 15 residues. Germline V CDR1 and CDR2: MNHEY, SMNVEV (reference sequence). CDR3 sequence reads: CASSKNLLAKNIQYF. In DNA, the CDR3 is TGTGCCAGCTCGAAGAATCTGTTAGCCAAAAACATTCAGTACTTC.

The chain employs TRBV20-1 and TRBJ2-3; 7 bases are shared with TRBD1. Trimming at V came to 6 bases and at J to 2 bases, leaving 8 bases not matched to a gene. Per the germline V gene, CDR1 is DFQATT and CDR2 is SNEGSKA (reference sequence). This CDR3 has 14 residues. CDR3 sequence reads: CSARPGTVTDTQYF. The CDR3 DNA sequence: TGCAGTGCGAGACCCGGGACAGTCACAGATACGCAGTATTTT.

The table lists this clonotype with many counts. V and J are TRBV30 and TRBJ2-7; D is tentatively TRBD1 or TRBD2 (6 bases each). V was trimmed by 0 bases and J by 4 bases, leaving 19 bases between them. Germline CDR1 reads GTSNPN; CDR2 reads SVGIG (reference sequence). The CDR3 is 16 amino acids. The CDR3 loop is CAWSVRGARGVYEQYF. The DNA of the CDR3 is TGTGCCTGGAGTGTACGAGGGGCTAGGGGGGTTTACGAGCAGTACTTC. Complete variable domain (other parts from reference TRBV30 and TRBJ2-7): SQTIHQWPATLVQPVGSPLSLECTVEGTSNPNLYWYRQAAGRGLQLLFYSVGIGQISSEVPQNLSASRPQDRQFILSSKKLLLSDSGFYLCAWSVRGARGVYEQYFGPGTRLTVT.

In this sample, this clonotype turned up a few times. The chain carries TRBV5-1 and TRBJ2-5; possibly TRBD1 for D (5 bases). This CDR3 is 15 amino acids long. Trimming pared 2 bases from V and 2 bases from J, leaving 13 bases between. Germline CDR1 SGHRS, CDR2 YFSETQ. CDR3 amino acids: CASSLKGPTQETQYF. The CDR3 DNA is TGCGCCAGCAGCTTAAAGGGGCCAACACAAGAGACCCAGTACTTC.

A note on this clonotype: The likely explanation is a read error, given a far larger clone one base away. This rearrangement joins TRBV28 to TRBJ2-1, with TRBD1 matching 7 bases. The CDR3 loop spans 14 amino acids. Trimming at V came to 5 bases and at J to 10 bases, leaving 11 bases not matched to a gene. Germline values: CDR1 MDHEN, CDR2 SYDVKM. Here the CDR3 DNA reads TGTGCCAGCAGTCCACCGGGACAGTCCTACGAGCAGTTCTTC. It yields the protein CASSPPGQSYEQFF.

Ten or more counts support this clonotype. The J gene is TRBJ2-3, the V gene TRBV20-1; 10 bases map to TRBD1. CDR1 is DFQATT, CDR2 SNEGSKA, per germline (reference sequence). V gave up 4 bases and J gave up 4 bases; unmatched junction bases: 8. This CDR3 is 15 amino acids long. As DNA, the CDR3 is TGCAGTGCTACCGGACAGGGGGGTTGGGCAGATACGCAGTATTTT. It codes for CSATGQGGWADTQYF.

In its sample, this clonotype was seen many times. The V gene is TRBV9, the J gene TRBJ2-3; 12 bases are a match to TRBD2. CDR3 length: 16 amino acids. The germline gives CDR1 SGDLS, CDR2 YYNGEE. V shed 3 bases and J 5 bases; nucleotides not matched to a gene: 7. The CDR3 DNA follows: TGTGCCAGCAGCGCGTCACCGGGACTAGCGGGAGATACGCAGTATTTT. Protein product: CASSASPGLAGDTQYF.

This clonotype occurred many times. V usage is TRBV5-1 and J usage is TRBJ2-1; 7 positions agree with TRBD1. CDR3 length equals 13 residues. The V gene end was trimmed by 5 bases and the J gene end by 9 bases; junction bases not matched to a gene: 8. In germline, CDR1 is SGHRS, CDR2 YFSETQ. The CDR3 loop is CASRTGQGPEQFF. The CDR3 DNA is TGCGCCAGCAGGACAGGGCAAGGGCCTGAGCAGTTCTTC.

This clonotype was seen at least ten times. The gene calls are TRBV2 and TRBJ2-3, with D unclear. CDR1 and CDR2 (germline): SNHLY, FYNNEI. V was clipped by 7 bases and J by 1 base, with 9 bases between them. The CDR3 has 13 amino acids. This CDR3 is CASIGVGTDTQYF. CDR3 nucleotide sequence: TGTGCCAGCATCGGAGTAGGCACAGATACGCAGTATTTT.

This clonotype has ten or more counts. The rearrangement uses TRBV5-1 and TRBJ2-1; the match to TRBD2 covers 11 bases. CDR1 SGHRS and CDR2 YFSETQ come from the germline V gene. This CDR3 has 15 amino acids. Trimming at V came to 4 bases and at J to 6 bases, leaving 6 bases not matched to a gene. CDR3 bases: TGCGCCAGCAGCCTCGGGACTAGCGGCCTCAATGAGCAGTTCTTC. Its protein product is CASSLGTSGLNEQFF.

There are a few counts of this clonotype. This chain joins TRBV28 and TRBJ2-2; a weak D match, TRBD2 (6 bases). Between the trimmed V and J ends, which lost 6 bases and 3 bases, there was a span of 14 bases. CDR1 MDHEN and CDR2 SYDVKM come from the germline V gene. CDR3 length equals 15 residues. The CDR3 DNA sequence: TGTGCCAGCAGGACGCTGGGGGGATACACCGGGGAGCTGTTTTTT. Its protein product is CASRTLGGYTGELFF.

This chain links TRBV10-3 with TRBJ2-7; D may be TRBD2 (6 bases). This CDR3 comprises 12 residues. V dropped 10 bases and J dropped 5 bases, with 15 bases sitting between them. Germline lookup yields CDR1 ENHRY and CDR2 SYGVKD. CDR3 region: CATGGAGDEQYF. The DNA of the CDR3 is TGTGCCACCGGGGGAGCTGGGGACGAGCAGTACTTC.

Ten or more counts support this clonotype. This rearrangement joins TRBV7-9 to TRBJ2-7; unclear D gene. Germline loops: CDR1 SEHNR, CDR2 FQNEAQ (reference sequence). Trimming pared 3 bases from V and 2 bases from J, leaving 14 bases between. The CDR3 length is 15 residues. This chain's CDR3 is CASSFPTYRPYEQYF. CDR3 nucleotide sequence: TGTGCCAGCAGCTTCCCGACCTACCGGCCCTACGAGCAGTACTTC.

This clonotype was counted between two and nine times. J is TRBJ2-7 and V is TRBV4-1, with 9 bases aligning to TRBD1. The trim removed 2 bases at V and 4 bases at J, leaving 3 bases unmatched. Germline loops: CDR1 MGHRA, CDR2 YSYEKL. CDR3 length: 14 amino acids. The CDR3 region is CASSQPDRGYEQYF. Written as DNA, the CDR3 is TGCGCCAGCAGCCAACCGGACAGGGGATACGAGCAGTACTTC.

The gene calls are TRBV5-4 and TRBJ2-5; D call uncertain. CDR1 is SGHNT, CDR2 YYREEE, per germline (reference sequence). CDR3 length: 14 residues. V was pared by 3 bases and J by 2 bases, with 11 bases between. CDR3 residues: CASSSPSSQETQYF. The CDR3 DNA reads TGTGCCAGCAGCTCCCCGAGCAGTCAAGAGACCCAGTACTTC.

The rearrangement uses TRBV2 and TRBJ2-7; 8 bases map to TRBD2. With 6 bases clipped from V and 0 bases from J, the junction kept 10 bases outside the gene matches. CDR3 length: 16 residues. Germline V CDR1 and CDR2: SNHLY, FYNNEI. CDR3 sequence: CASSDLAGLNSYEQYF. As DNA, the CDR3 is TGTGCCAGCAGCGATCTAGCGGGCCTTAACTCCTACGAGCAGTACTTC.

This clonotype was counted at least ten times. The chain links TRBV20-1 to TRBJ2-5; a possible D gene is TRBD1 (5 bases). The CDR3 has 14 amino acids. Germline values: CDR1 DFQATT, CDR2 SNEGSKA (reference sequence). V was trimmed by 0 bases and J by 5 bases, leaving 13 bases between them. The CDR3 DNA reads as TGCAGTGCTAGAGATCCAGGGCTCGCGGAGACCCAGTACTTC. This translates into CSARDPGLAETQYF.